These 14 T cell receptor beta chains came from one sample sequenced in a study of T cells after posttransplantation cyclophosphamide. Clones were read by immunoSEQ multiplex PCR, and TCRdb kept only the in-frame ones, dropping some. Of about 66,000 clones listed, approximately 92% are singletons. Sequences were obtained from PBMCs. The origin of the receptors is a woman aged 25 to 45 in good health and a related stem cell transplant donor.

The chain has TRBV5-6 and TRBJ2-1, with D unresolved. The CDR3 has 12 residues. The V end lost 0 bases, the J end lost 8 bases, and 6 bases lay between the germline ends. CDR1 and CDR2 (germline): SGHDT, YYEEEE. The chain's CDR3 is CASSLVGHEQFF. The CDR3, as DNA: TGTGCCAGCAGCTTGGTTGGACATGAGCAGTTCTTC.

CDR3 sequence (DNA): TGTGCCAGCAGTGAGCACAGGGGAGGTCCGGGCGAGCAGTACTTC. It specifies CASSEHRGGPGEQYF. The rearrangement uses TRBV6-1 and TRBJ2-7; tentatively, D is TRBD1 (7 bases). CDR1 is MNHNS and CDR2 is SASEGT in the germline V gene. The CDR3 extends over 15 amino acids. V gave up 3 bases and J gave up 6 bases, with 18 bases separating them.

The CDR3: CASSFRRTSTDTQYF. Written as DNA, the CDR3 is TGTGCCAGCAGTTTCCGAAGGACCAGCACAGATACGCAGTATTTT. The chain joins TRBV6-6 to TRBJ2-3; D ambiguous. Germline V gene lookup returns CDR1 MNHNY and CDR2 SVGAGI (reference sequence). This CDR3 has 15 amino acids. The V end was cut by 4 bases, the J end by 0 bases, with 11 bases between.

The CDR3 region is CASMEAPNEKLFF. CDR3 nucleotides: TGTGCCAGCATGGAAGCCCCTAATGAAAAACTGTTTTTT. The V call is TRBV5-4, the J call TRBJ1-4; no clear D. Trimming cost V 6 bases and J 3 bases, with 9 bases left between them. The CDR3 covers 13 residues. Germline V gene lookup returns CDR1 SGHNT and CDR2 YYREEE (reference sequence).

V gene TRBV2 combines with J gene TRBJ2-1; tentative D call: TRBD2 (6 bases). Trimming left V 5 bases short and J 8 bases short, with 16 bases between. This CDR3 region has 14 residues. Germline CDR1 is SNHLY and CDR2 is FYNNEI. CDR3 DNA: TGTGCCAGCAGTAGGACCAAAGGGAGGTATGAGCAGTTCTTC. Translated: CASSRTKGRYEQFF.

This clone was counted once. The chain uses TRBV9 and TRBJ1-1, with D maybe TRBD1 (6 bases). CDR3 length: 14 amino acids. Germline V gene sequence: CDR1 SGDLS, CDR2 YYNGEE. With 3 bases removed from V and 0 bases from J, the gap between germline ends came to 9 bases. CDR3 nucleotide sequence: TGTGCCAGCAGCGCGGACAGTATGAACACTGAAGCTTTCTTT. This codes for CASSADSMNTEAFF.

The chain is built from TRBV6-6 and TRBJ2-7; D might be TRBD1 (5 bases). Germline lookup yields CDR1 MNHNY and CDR2 SVGAGI (reference sequence). Trimming stripped 4 bases from V and 4 bases from J, with 11 bases between. This CDR3 spans 13 amino acids. CDR3 sequence: CASSSGRVYEQYF. The CDR3 DNA sequence: TGTGCCAGCAGTTCGGGCAGGGTGTACGAGCAGTACTTC.

This chain connects TRBV2 to TRBJ2-5; D may be TRBD1 (6 bases). The CDR3 length is 13 residues. Germline V lookup: CDR1 SNHLY, CDR2 FYNNEI. V shed 6 bases and J shed 5 bases, with 13 bases lying between them. The CDR3 is CASSVTGGETQYF. The CDR3 coding sequence is TGTGCCAGCAGCGTGACAGGTGGGGAGACCCAGTACTTC. The full variable domain, rest sourced from reference TRBV2 and TRBJ2-5, is EPEVTQTPSHQVTQMGQEVILRCVPISNHLYFYWYRQILGQKVEFLVSFYNNEISEKSEIFDDQFSVERPDGSNFTLKIRSTKLEDSAMYFCASSVTGGETQYFGPGTRLLVL.

The V call is TRBV6-1, the J call TRBJ1-5; 10 nucleotides match TRBD1. Germline V lookup: CDR1 MNHNS, CDR2 SASEGT. The CDR3 consists of 16 residues. J was trimmed by 4 bases and V by 3 bases; bases with no gene match: 6. CDR3 region: CASSDTDRGLNQPQHF. The CDR3, as DNA: TGTGCCAGCAGTGACACAGACAGGGGGCTGAATCAGCCCCAGCATTTT.

The chain carries TRBV5-1 and TRBJ1-3, with D hard to call. V was pared by 0 bases and J by 1 base, with 8 bases between. Germline values: CDR1 SGHRS, CDR2 YFSETQ. The CDR3 is 15 amino acids. Here the CDR3 DNA reads TGCGCCAGCAGCTTGGAGCCGGGGTCTGGAAACACCATATATTTT. Protein sequence: CASSLEPGSGNTIYF.

V is TRBV15 and J is TRBJ2-5, with no clear D. The CDR3 covers 12 residues. The V end was cut by 3 bases, the J end by 5 bases, with 7 bases between. Germline V gene lookup returns CDR1 LNHNV and CDR2 YYDKDF (reference sequence). CDR3 residues: CATSRNKETQYF. The CDR3 DNA is TGTGCCACCAGCAGGAATAAGGAGACCCAGTACTTC.

The chain carries TRBV5-8 and TRBJ2-2; unclear D gene. Germline V gives CDR1 SGHTS, CDR2 YDEGEE. Trimming left V 0 bases short and J 4 bases short, with 4 bases between. CDR3 length equals 13 residues. The CDR3 coding sequence is TGTGCCAGCAGCTTGGAGACCACCGGGGAGCTGTTTTTT. Its protein is CASSLETTGELFF.

The table lists this clone with a count of one. This chain joins TRBV19 and TRBJ2-7; TRBD1 matches at 12 bases. There are 15 residues in the CDR3. V lost 3 bases and J lost 4; bases outside the gene matches: 4. Looked up from germline, CDR1 is LNHDA and CDR2 is SQIVND (reference sequence). The CDR3 nucleotides are TGTGCCAGTAGTATGGGGACAGGGGGCTGGTACGAGCAGTACTTC. Its protein product is CASSMGTGGWYEQYF.

J is TRBJ2-7 and V is TRBV7-3, with D possibly TRBD2 on 7 matching bases. Trimming left V 5 bases short and J 2 bases short, with 16 bases between. CDR1 is SGHTA, CDR2 FQGTGA, per germline. The CDR3 consists of 15 residues. CDR3 region: CASSPLGGDTYEQYF. The CDR3 DNA follows: TGTGCCAGCAGCCCCTTAGGGGGGGACACCTACGAGCAGTACTTC.